The next 3 T cell receptor beta chains were all read from a single sample in a study of Ad26.COV2.S vaccination and SARS-CoV-2 variants. The table came from immunoSEQ multiplex PCR; TCRdb's copy has only in-frame clones and leaves some out. The table lists some 350,000 clones, more than 75% of them singletons. Treatment of the sample: roughly 19 received Ad26.COV2.S at low or high dose, single or two shots; roughly five received placebo; per-sample allocation not given. Sampling occurred on day 63 after the first vaccine or placebo injection. The sample was peripheral blood, taken in a trial of Ad26.COV2.S vaccine versus placebo. The receptors originated from a person aged 18-60 years who received the Ad26.COV2.S COVID-19 vaccine or a placebo.

This clone was seen a single time. The gene calls are TRBV7-9 and TRBJ1-6, with TRBD1 matching over 7 bases. V was clipped by 5 bases and J by 5 bases; unmatched bases: 3. Germline V gives CDR1 SEHNR, CDR2 FQNEAQ (reference sequence). This CDR3 region has 14 residues. In DNA form, the CDR3 reads TGTGCCAGCAGCCCGACAGGGCATAATTCACCCCTCCACTTT. This translates into CASSPTGHNSPLHF. The variable domain in full, completed from reference TRBV7-9 and TRBJ1-6, reads DTGVSQNPRHKITKRGQNVTFRCDPISEHNRLYWYRQTLGQGPEFLTYFQNEAQLEKSRLLSDRFSAERPKGSFSTLEIQRTEQGDSAMYLCASSPTGHNSPLHFGNGTRLTVT.

The CDR3 DNA follows: TGTGCCAGCAGCTCCGATAGGACAGGTTCCTACGAGCAGTACTTC. Translating it yields CASSSDRTGSYEQYF. The J gene is TRBJ2-7, the V gene TRBV9; 7 bases match TRBD1. The CDR3 is made up of 15 amino acids. The V gene's germline CDR1 is SGDLS and CDR2 YYNGEE. With 4 bases clipped from V and 1 base from J, the junction kept 8 bases outside the gene matches.

The chain links TRBV19 to TRBJ2-3; D gene ambiguous. CDR3 length equals 14 residues. Germline V gives CDR1 LNHDA, CDR2 SQIVND (reference sequence). V was pared by 5 bases and J by 2 bases, with 11 bases between. CDR3 nucleotide sequence: TGTGCCAGTAGTGCTAGGATTAACACAGATACGCAGTATTTT. Its translation: CASSARINTDTQYF.